This passage covers 12 T cell receptor beta chains from one sample sequenced in a study of CD8+CD57+ T cells in acquired aplastic anemia. The use of genomic DNA as template underpinned the TCR beta VDJ and CDR3 profiling. Each CDR3 protein gets one entry after TCRdb re-called the reads with MiXCR. Of hundreds of thousands of distinct CDR3 sequences in the sample, just under 70% are singletons; the top ten hold under 5%. Input material: sorted CD4+, CD8+, or CD8+CD57+ T cells (not recorded which) from PBMCs. The receptors shown here come from a human donor in good health, serving as a control.

The table lists this clonotype with a count of one. This may come from a read error, since a much larger clone is one base off. The J gene is TRBJ1-5, the V gene TRBV6-5; TRBD1 is a possible D gene (6 bases). The V gene's germline CDR1 is MNHEY and CDR2 SVGAGI. The CDR3 runs 12 residues. For the CDR3, the DNA is TGTGCCGGCAGGCAACAGGGCCAGCCCCAGCATTTT. Translated, it gives CAGRQQGQPQHF.

The chain is built from TRBV30 and TRBJ1-5; D is undetermined. The length of the CDR3 is 13 residues. Germline lookup yields CDR1 GTSNPN and CDR2 SVGIG (reference sequence). V was clipped by 0 bases and J by 6 bases, with 9 bases between them. Here the CDR3 DNA reads TGTGCCTGGAGTGTCTCAGCGGTTCAGCCCCAGCATTTT. Its translation: CAWSVSAVQPQHF.

Turning to this clonotype: The junction shows a germline mismatch at one end, possibly a read error. The chain carries TRBV29-1 and TRBJ1-6, with D possibly TRBD1 on 6 matching bases. The germline CDR1 and CDR2 sequences are SQVTM and ANQGSEA. This CDR3 is 14 amino acids long. For the CDR3, the DNA is TGCAGTGCTAGCCGGGACATCTATAATTCTCCCCTCCGCTTT. Translating it yields CSASRDIYNSPLRF.

The rearrangement links TRBV5-1 to TRBJ1-1; TRBD1 is a possible D gene (5 bases). The germline V and J ends were trimmed by 4 bases and 11 bases, with 18 bases remaining between them. The CDR3 is made up of 13 amino acids. The V gene's germline CDR1 is SGHRS and CDR2 YFSETQ. The CDR3 loop is CASSGDAGGRAFF. CDR3 nucleotide sequence: TGCGCCAGCAGCGGGGATGCCGGGGGGAGGGCTTTCTTT.

The J gene is TRBJ2-7, the V gene TRBV6-8, with 13 bases lining up with TRBD2. The CDR3 sequence is 15 residues long. CDR1 MNHGY and CDR2 SAAAGT come from the germline V gene. The V segment lost 6 bases and the J segment 6 bases; nucleotides outside the gene matches: 8. Here the CDR3 DNA reads TGTGCCAGCAGCCCTGGACTAGCGGGAGTCCCCGAGCAGTACTTC. It specifies CASSPGLAGVPEQYF.

This clonotype was recorded at least ten times. This sequence joins TRBV5-6 and TRBJ2-6, with D possibly TRBD1 on 6 matching bases. The V end lost 5 bases, the J end lost 6 bases, and 15 bases lay between the germline ends. Germline V gene data show CDR1 as SGHDT and CDR2 as YYEEEE. The CDR3 spans 15 residues. CDR3: CASRRGFGTANVLTF. In DNA, the CDR3 is TGTGCCAGCAGAAGGGGGTTTGGGACGGCCAACGTCCTGACTTTC.

To note about this clonotype: A read error may produce the germline difference seen at one junction end. The rearrangement uses TRBV7-9 and TRBJ1-2; D is ambiguous. Germline V gene sequence: CDR1 SEHNR, CDR2 FQNEAQ (reference sequence). This CDR3 spans 12 amino acids. CDR3 bases: TGTGCCACCAGTGAGTGGGCGGGGAGCTATACCTTC. Protein: CATSEWAGSYTF.

A remark on this clonotype: At one end, the junction sequence differs from germline, possibly due to a read error. The V gene is TRBV7-2, the J gene TRBJ2-1; the D gene is possibly TRBD2 (6 bases). CDR3 length: 16 amino acids. Germline V gene data show CDR1 as SGHTA and CDR2 as FQGNSA. The CDR3 region has the DNA TGCGCCAGCAGCCAAGGGGTGACGGGCGGGGCCGGGGAGCAGTTCTTC. This codes for CASSQGVTGGAGEQFF.

The V gene is TRBV20-1, the J gene TRBJ1-2; D not certain. The CDR3 totals 15 residues. V lost 5 bases and J lost 1, with 17 bases in between. CDR1 and CDR2 (germline): DFQATT, SNEGSKA (reference sequence). The CDR3 DNA follows: TGCAGTGCTTACGACCGCCGGGCTAATAACTATGGCTACACCTTC. Translated, it gives CSAYDRRANNYGYTF.

Notes on this clonotype: It is likely a read error, because the conserved phenylalanine at the end of the CDR3 is missing. The DNA is omitted, as the CDR3 cannot be located on it reliably, and the CDR3 follows TCRdb's listing. The V call is TRBV7-9, the J call TRBJ2-5; no DNA check was done on the table's D call, TRBD1. CDR1 SEHNR and CDR2 FQNEAQ come from the germline V gene (reference sequence). The CDR3 totals 13 residues, both ends included. The CDR3 reads CASSIDREVQHQH.

This clonotype was observed a few times. The chain joins TRBV19 to TRBJ1-5; D remains ambiguous. V was pared by 5 bases and J by 7 bases, with 21 bases between. The germline CDR1 and CDR2 sequences are LNHDA and SQIVND (reference sequence). The CDR3 has 16 residues. CDR3 protein: CASSPADIVSRQPQHF. CDR3 nucleotides: TGTGCCAGTAGTCCGGCTGACATTGTCTCACGGCAGCCCCAGCATTTT.

CDR3 protein: CSGQGAYEQYF. In nucleotides, the CDR3 is TGCAGTGGACAGGGGGCATACGAGCAGTACTTC. The rearrangement uses TRBV20-1 and TRBJ2-7, with 10 bases matching TRBD1. The V and J ends lost 7 bases and 4 bases, in that order; junction bases with no gene match: 1. The CDR3 has 11 amino acids. Germline loops: CDR1 DFQATT, CDR2 SNEGSKA (reference sequence).